This T cell receptor (beta chain) was sequenced in a study of T cell responses to AZD1222 COVID-19 vaccine. V was clipped by 3 bases and J by 0 bases, with 6 bases between them. From germline, CDR1 is MNHNS and CDR2 SASEGT. CDR3 size: 14 residues. This table comes from immunoSEQ multiplex PCR, and its TCRdb copy is limited to in-frame clones, with some not included. The sample has 100,000 to 120,000 clones, around 93% seen once. The rearrangement joins TRBV6-1 to TRBJ1-3, with D hard to call. The sample in question was peripheral blood, obtained on day 0 of AZD1222 vaccination. The source is an adult in good health. This CDR3 reads CASSDRSSGNTIYF. CDR3 DNA sequence: TGTGCCAGCAGTGACAGGAGCTCTGGAAACACCATATATTTT.